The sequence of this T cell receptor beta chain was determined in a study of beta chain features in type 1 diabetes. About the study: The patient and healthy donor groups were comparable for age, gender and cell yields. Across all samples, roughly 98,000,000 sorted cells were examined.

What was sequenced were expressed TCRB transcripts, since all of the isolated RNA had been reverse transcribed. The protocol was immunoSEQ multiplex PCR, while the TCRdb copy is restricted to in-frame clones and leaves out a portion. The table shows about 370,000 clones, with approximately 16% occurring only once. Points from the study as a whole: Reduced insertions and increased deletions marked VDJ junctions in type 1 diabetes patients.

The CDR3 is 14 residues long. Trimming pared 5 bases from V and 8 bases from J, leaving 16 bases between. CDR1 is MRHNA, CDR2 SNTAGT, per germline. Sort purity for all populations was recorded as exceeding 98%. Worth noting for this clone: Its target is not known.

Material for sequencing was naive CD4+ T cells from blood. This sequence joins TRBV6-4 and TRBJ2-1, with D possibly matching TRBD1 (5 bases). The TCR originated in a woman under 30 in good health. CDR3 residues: CASSNRGRDDEQFF. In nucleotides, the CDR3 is TGTGCCAGCAGTAACCGCGGCAGGGATGATGAGCAGTTCTTC.